Following are 16 T cell receptor beta chains from one sample sequenced in a study of identical twins. Each CDR3 protein is one row after TCRdb ran MiXCR on the 5' RACE reads. The sample yields under 250,000 distinct CDR3 sequences, 10% to 15% seen once. These same data were also listed under a study on yellow fever vaccine responses in identical twins.

Input material: memory (CD45RO+) T cells sorted from blood. Source of these receptors: a woman between 18 and 30 years old in good health.

This chain connects TRBV7-2 to TRBJ2-1, with unresolved D. This CDR3 is built from 15 residues. Trimming left V 4 bases short and J 6 bases short, with 16 bases between. Germline CDR1 reads SGHTA; CDR2 reads FQGNSA. In DNA, the CDR3 is TGTGCCAGCAGCTCAGGTCCCTCCCTGGGCAATGAGCAGTTCTTC. Translated, it gives CASSSGPSLGNEQFF.

This clonotype has just a few counts. V gene TRBV5-1 combines with J gene TRBJ2-5; TRBD2 matches 13 bases. The V gene's germline CDR1 is SGHRS and CDR2 YFSETQ. This CDR3 region has 16 residues. Trimming took 4 bases from V and 2 from J; bases not matched to a gene: 5. The CDR3 DNA sequence: TGCGCCAGCAGCCTAGGGACTAGCGGGGAACAAGAGACCCAGTACTTC. Encoded protein: CASSLGTSGEQETQYF. The full variable domain, with the rest looked up from reference TRBV5-1 and TRBJ2-5, is KAGVTQTPRYLIKTRGQQVTLSCSPISGHRSVSWYQQTPGQGLQFLFEYFSETQRNKGNFPGRFSGRQFSNSRSEMNVSTLELGDSALYLCASSLGTSGEQETQYFGPGTRLLVL.

This chain uses TRBV7-2 with TRBJ1-1; tentatively, D is TRBD1 (5 bases). Germline V lookup: CDR1 SGHTA, CDR2 FQGNSA. The CDR3 covers 15 residues. The V and J ends lost 0 bases and 0 bases respectively, with 8 bases between them. The CDR3 nucleotides are TGTGCCAGCAGCTTAGCGGGGCGTATGAACACTGAAGCTTTCTTT. This codes for CASSLAGRMNTEAFF.

This clonotype was seen more than once but under ten times. This chain uses TRBV28 with TRBJ1-5; 7 nucleotides line up with TRBD1. V lost 5 bases, J lost 1 base, and 8 bases stayed unmatched. CDR3 length: 16 amino acids. Germline values: CDR1 MDHEN, CDR2 SYDVKM. CDR3 region: CASSDPGTVSNQPQHF. CDR3 bases: TGTGCCAGCAGTGACCCCGGGACAGTCAGCAATCAGCCCCAGCATTTT.

This clonotype was observed a few times. The rearrangement joins TRBV6-2 or TRBV6-3 to TRBJ1-6, with D hard to call. Per the germline V gene, CDR1 is MNHEY and CDR2 is SVGEGT. The CDR3 has 16 amino acids. The V end was cut by 6 bases, the J end by 0 bases, with 12 bases between. CDR3 coding DNA: TGTGCCAGCAGGATGGACGGAGGCTCCTATAATTCACCCCTCCACTTT. Its protein product is CASRMDGGSYNSPLHF.

This chain uses TRBV7-9 with TRBJ2-5; maybe TRBD1 (5 bases). Trimming shortened V by 3 bases and J by 4 bases, and 15 bases separated the two germline ends. Germline V lookup: CDR1 SEHNR, CDR2 FQNEAQ (reference sequence). The CDR3 sequence is 15 residues long. The CDR3 DNA reads TGTGCCAGCAGCTTTAAGTCGACAGTCTTAGAGACCCAGTACTTC. Its protein is CASSFKSTVLETQYF.

The rearrangement links TRBV2 to TRBJ1-1; weak D call: TRBD1 (6 bases). V was trimmed by 4 bases and J by 1 base, leaving 13 bases between them. Germline lookup yields CDR1 SNHLY and CDR2 FYNNEI. The CDR3 loop spans 15 amino acids. This chain's CDR3 is CASSVQGSQNTEAFF. As DNA, the CDR3 is TGTGCCAGCAGTGTACAGGGTAGCCAGAACACTGAAGCTTTCTTT.

This clonotype was seen many times. The chain carries TRBV6-6 and TRBJ1-1; D remains ambiguous. Germline V gene data show CDR1 as MNHNY and CDR2 as SVGAGI (reference sequence). CDR3 size: 12 residues. V was clipped by 6 bases and J by 3 bases, with 8 bases between them. In DNA, the CDR3 is TGTGCCAGCAGCCAAGCGGACACTGAAGCTTTCTTT. This encodes CASSQADTEAFF.

In this sample, this clonotype turned up a few times. The genes are TRBV9 and TRBJ2-3, with D unresolved. From germline, CDR1 is SGDLS and CDR2 YYNGEE. The V end was cut by 4 bases, the J end by 4 bases, with 16 bases between. The CDR3 is made up of 15 amino acids. The CDR3 nucleotides read TGTGCCAGCAGCTTTAGCTCCTCAGGCGCAGATACGCAGTATTTT. Its protein is CASSFSSSGADTQYF.

This clonotype came up a few times. The genes are TRBV20-1 and TRBJ2-5; D uncertain. Germline V gene sequence: CDR1 DFQATT, CDR2 SNEGSKA (reference sequence). Trimming pared 4 bases from V and 0 bases from J, leaving 12 bases between. This CDR3 is built from 14 residues. The CDR3 is CSATTGRYQETQYF. In DNA form, the CDR3 reads TGCAGTGCTACCACCGGGCGGTACCAAGAGACCCAGTACTTC.

V and J are TRBV7-2 and TRBJ2-1, with D perhaps TRBD1 (6 bases). This CDR3 is 15 amino acids long. The germline CDR1 and CDR2 sequences are SGHTA and FQGNSA. V shed 5 bases and J shed 7 bases, with 18 bases lying between them. CDR3 DNA sequence: TGTGCCAGCAGCCCGGCGGCAGGGGCTGGAAATGAGCAGTTCTTC. Its protein product is CASSPAAGAGNEQFF.

This clonotype appeared a few times. The chain couples TRBV4-2 to TRBJ2-7; a possible D gene is TRBD2 (7 bases). This CDR3 is built from 16 residues. V was shortened by 2 bases and J by 5 bases, with 19 bases between the two germline ends. Germline loops: CDR1 LGHNA, CDR2 YNFKEQ. DNA of the CDR3: TGTGCCAGCAGCCAAATTAGGGGGGGCGTATTCAACGAGCAGTACTTC. Protein product: CASSQIRGGVFNEQYF.

The chain is built from TRBV7-6 and TRBJ2-1, with D hard to call. Germline-derived CDR1 and CDR2 are SGHVS and FNYEAQ. V gave up 1 base and J gave up 10 bases, with 11 bases separating them. The CDR3 sequence is 13 residues long. CDR3 DNA sequence: TGTGCCAGCAGCTTAGTTGGTTCGAACGAGCAGTTCTTC. Translation gives CASSLVGSNEQFF.

V and J are TRBV3-1 and TRBJ2-6; 9 bases are a match to TRBD2. The CDR3 has 16 amino acids. Germline-derived CDR1 and CDR2 are LGHDT and YNNKEL (reference sequence). With 7 bases clipped from V and 3 bases from J, the junction kept 7 bases outside the gene matches. The CDR3 is CASKEAGGFGANVLTF. The CDR3 DNA follows: TGTGCCAGCAAGGAAGCGGGGGGCTTTGGGGCCAACGTCCTGACTTTC.

This clonotype was observed a handful of times. The rearrangement links TRBV4-2 to TRBJ2-3; the match to TRBD2 covers 14 bases. V shed 1 base and J 7 bases; nucleotides not matched to a gene: 10. The CDR3 extends over 18 amino acids. The germline gives CDR1 LGHNA, CDR2 YNFKEQ. CDR3 region: CASSQGIGTSGGVNTQYF. DNA of the CDR3: TGTGCCAGCAGCCAAGGGATAGGGACTAGCGGGGGAGTAAATACGCAGTATTTT.

This clonotype was recorded many times. This chain connects TRBV24-1 to TRBJ2-3; 10 nucleotides match TRBD1. V was pared by 4 bases and J by 3 bases, with 3 bases of the junction left unmatched. The CDR3 spans 15 residues. CDR1 and CDR2 from the germline V gene are KGHDR and SFDVKD. DNA for the CDR3: TGTGCCACCAGTGACCCGGGACAGGGGACAGATACGCAGTATTTT. Translated, it gives CATSDPGQGTDTQYF.